The 13 T cell receptor beta chains below all came from one sample that was sequenced in a study of T cell responses to AZD1222 COVID-19 vaccine (TCRdb year 2021). Library generation was performed with the immunoSEQ multiplex PCR assay. TCRdb re-hosts the immuneACCESS table, in-frame sequences only. Its copies lack some clones; in the studies checked, an unresolved V gene accounts for under half of them, and the cause for the rest is not known. The sample profile shows 200,000 or so clones; roughly 93% of them were found once. 9.2% of the sample lies in the top ten. According to the study, the label for this sample's time point signals: baseline before first vaccination. Sequenced here: peripheral blood, sampled on day 0 of AZD1222 vaccination. The receptors originated from an adult in good health.

V usage is TRBV15 and J usage is TRBJ1-5; 7 bases align to TRBD1. Germline trimming cut 0 bases from V and 6 bases from J; bases unmatched to any gene: 5. The CDR3 runs 15 residues. In germline, CDR1 is LNHNV, CDR2 YYDKDF (reference sequence). CDR3 sequence reads: CATSRDDRAGQPQHF. The CDR3 bases are TGTGCCACCAGCAGAGATGACAGGGCTGGTCAGCCCCAGCATTTT.

J is TRBJ1-3 and V is TRBV4-1; tentative D call: TRBD1 (6 bases). CDR1 is MGHRA, CDR2 YSYEKL, per germline. The CDR3 has 16 amino acids. Trimming removed 2 bases from V and 3 bases from J, with 14 bases in between. DNA for the CDR3: TGCGCCAGCAGCCAATTCGGTCTGGACAGTGGAAACACCATATATTTT. It translates to CASSQFGLDSGNTIYF.

J is TRBJ2-6 and V is TRBV19; D remains ambiguous. The germline gives CDR1 LNHDA, CDR2 SQIVND (reference sequence). This CDR3 has 15 amino acids. Trimming took 6 bases from V and 0 from J, leaving 9 bases between them. CDR3 nucleotides: TGTGCCAGTAGACATTCTCGCTCTGGGGCCAACGTCCTGACTTTC. Its translation: CASRHSRSGANVLTF.

The J gene is TRBJ2-7, the V gene TRBV29-1; the D gene is possibly TRBD1 (6 bases). V was pared by 2 bases and J by 3 bases, with 8 bases between. This CDR3 region has 12 residues. Germline loops: CDR1 SQVTM, CDR2 ANQGSEA. The CDR3 loop is CSVESGVYEQYF. CDR3 bases: TGCAGCGTTGAATCAGGGGTCTACGAGCAGTACTTC.

This clone has a single count. This CDR3 is CASSPGTGRDKNIQYF. The CDR3 region has the DNA TGTGCCAGCAGCCCGGGGACAGGGAGGGACAAAAACATTCAGTACTTC. This sequence joins TRBV3-1 (or the pseudogene TRBV3-2) and TRBJ2-4; 9 bases agree with TRBD1. V lost 4 bases and J lost 3; bases outside the gene matches: 7. The CDR3 is 16 amino acids. The germline V gene has CDR1 LGHDT and CDR2 YNNKEL (reference sequence).

The chain couples TRBV5-1 to TRBJ2-7; D possibly corresponds to TRBD1 (6 bases). V lost 4 bases and J lost 4, with 15 bases in between. CDR3 length: 14 residues. Germline CDR1 reads SGHRS; CDR2 reads YFSETQ. The CDR3 is CASSPQGTGYEQYF. As DNA, the CDR3 is TGCGCCAGCAGCCCCCAGGGGACGGGATACGAGCAGTACTTC.

V gene TRBV6-1 combines with J gene TRBJ2-1, with TRBD2 matching over 7 bases. The V gene's germline CDR1 is MNHNS and CDR2 SASEGT. J was trimmed by 2 bases and V by 2 bases; bases with no gene match: 3. This CDR3 comprises 15 residues. CDR3 region: CASSEPGLAYNEQFF. Written as DNA, the CDR3 is TGTGCCAGCAGTGAACCCGGACTAGCCTACAATGAGCAGTTCTTC.

This chain uses TRBV28 with TRBJ2-2; tentatively, D is TRBD1 or TRBD2 (5 bases each). From germline, CDR1 is MDHEN and CDR2 SYDVKM. The CDR3 has 14 amino acids. V dropped 1 base and J dropped 5 bases, with 8 bases sitting between them. CDR3 residues: CASSLSGRTGELFF. The CDR3 coding sequence is TGTGCCAGCAGTTTATCAGGGAGAACCGGGGAGCTGTTTTTT. Drawing the rest from reference TRBV28 and TRBJ2-2, the complete variable domain is DVKVTQSSRYLVKRTGEKVFLECVQDMDHENMFWYRQDPGLGLRLIYFSYDVKMKEKGDIPEGYSVSREKKERFSLILESASTNQTSMYLCASSLSGRTGELFFGEGSRLTVL.

CDR3 DNA: TGTGCCAGCAGTTACACCAAGGGACAGTTACAGCATTTT. Its translation is CASSYTKGQLQHF. The chain combines TRBV6-5 with TRBJ1-5; 7 bases map to TRBD1. The CDR3 covers 13 residues. V was clipped by 2 bases and J by 13 bases; unmatched bases: 8. CDR1 and CDR2 (germline): MNHEY, SVGAGI.

The chain recombines TRBV28 with TRBJ2-7; weak D call: TRBD1 (5 bases). V gave up 5 bases and J gave up 6 bases, with 17 bases separating them. Germline V gene data show CDR1 as MDHEN and CDR2 as SYDVKM. This CDR3 contains 14 residues. CDR3 DNA sequence: TGTGCCAGCAGTCAGGGTGGGTATTTCGCCGAGCAGTACTTC. Its protein product is CASSQGGYFAEQYF.

This chain links TRBV2 with TRBJ1-4; D unresolved. The CDR3 is made up of 13 amino acids. Germline V gene lookup returns CDR1 SNHLY and CDR2 FYNNEI. V dropped 4 bases and J dropped 8 bases, with 11 bases sitting between them. The CDR3 coding sequence is TGTGCCAGCAGTGGGGTAACCTCAGAAAAACTGTTTTTT. Amino acids: CASSGVTSEKLFF.

The chain couples TRBV3-1 (or the pseudogene TRBV3-2) to TRBJ2-1, with TRBD2 matching 10 bases. The junction had 8 bases not matched to a gene; V was cut back by 5 bases and J by 7 bases. Germline V CDR1 and CDR2: LGHDT, YNNKEL (reference sequence). This CDR3 has 15 residues. Here the CDR3 DNA reads TGTGCCAGCAGCAGACGAGCGGGAGGGTGGAATGAGCAGTTCTTC. Translated, it gives CASSRRAGGWNEQFF.

V usage is TRBV28 and J usage is TRBJ1-1, with D perhaps matching TRBD1 (5 bases). CDR1 MDHEN and CDR2 SYDVKM come from the germline V gene. The length of the CDR3 is 12 residues. The V and J ends lost 6 bases and 8 bases respectively, with 13 bases between them. The CDR3 region is CASRVGTLEAFF. The DNA for the CDR3 is TGTGCCAGCAGAGTGGGGACTTTAGAAGCTTTCTTT.